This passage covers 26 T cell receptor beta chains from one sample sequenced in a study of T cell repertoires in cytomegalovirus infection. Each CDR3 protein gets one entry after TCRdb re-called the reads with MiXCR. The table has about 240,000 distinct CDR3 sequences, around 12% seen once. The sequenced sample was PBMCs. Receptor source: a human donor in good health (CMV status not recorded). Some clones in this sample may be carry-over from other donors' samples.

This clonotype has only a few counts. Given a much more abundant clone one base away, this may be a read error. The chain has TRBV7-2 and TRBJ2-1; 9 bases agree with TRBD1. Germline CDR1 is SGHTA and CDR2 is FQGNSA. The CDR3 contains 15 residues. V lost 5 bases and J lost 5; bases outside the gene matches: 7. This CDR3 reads CASSQPGTGNNEQFF. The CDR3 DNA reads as TGTGCCAGCAGCCAACCCGGGACAGGGAACAATGAGCAGTTCTTC.

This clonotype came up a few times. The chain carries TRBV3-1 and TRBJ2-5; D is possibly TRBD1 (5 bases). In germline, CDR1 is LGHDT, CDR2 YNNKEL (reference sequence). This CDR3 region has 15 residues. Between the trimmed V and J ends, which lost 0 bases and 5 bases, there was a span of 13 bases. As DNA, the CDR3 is TGTGCCAGCAGCCAAGATAGGGGCTTGACGGAGACCCAGTACTTC. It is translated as CASSQDRGLTETQYF.

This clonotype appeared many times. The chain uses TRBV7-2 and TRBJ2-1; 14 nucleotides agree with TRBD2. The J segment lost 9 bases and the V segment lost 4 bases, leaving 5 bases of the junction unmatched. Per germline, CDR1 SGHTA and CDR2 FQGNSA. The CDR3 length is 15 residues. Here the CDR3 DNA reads TGTGCCAGCAGCTGGGGACTAGCGGGAGCTAGTGAGCAGTTCTTC. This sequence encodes CASSWGLAGASEQFF.

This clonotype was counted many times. The CDR3 DNA reads as TGTGCCAGTAGTTTCGGGCCTCCGCTTCAGCCCCAGCATTTT. It yields the protein CASSFGPPLQPQHF. This chain links TRBV19 with TRBJ1-5; D remains ambiguous. The CDR3 runs 14 residues. Germline loops: CDR1 LNHDA, CDR2 SQIVND (reference sequence). V dropped 5 bases and J dropped 6 bases, with 14 bases sitting between them.

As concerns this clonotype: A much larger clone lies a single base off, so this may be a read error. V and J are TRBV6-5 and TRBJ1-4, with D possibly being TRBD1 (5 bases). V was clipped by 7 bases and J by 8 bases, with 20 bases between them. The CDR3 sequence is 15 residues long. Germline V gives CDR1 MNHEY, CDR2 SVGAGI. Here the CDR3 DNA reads TGTGCCAGCAACTCTACAGGTAGACTTGACGAAAAACTGTTTTTT. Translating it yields CASNSTGRLDEKLFF.

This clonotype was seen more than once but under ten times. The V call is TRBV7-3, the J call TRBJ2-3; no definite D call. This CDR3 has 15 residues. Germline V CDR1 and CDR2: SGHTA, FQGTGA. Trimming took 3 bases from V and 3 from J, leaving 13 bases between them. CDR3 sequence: CASSFRWAITDTQYF. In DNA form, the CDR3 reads TGTGCCAGCAGCTTTAGATGGGCGATAACAGATACGCAGTATTTT.

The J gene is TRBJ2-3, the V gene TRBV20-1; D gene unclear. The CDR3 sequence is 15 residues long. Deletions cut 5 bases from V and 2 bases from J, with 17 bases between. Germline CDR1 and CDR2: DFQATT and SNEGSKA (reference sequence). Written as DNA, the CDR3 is TGCAGTGCTCCTGCCGCCAGCTCCGACACAGATACGCAGTATTTT. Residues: CSAPAASSDTDTQYF.

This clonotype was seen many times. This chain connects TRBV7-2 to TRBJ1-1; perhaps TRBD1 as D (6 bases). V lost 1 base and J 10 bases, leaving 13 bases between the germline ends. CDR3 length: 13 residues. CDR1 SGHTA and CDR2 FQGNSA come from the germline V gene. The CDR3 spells CASSLGGGLAAFF. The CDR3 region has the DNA TGTGCCAGCAGCTTAGGAGGGGGACTTGCAGCTTTCTTT.

The CDR3 bases are TGTGCCAGTAGTATGGTAAATTCCTACAATGAGCAGTTCTTC. Protein sequence: CASSMVNSYNEQFF. This chain connects TRBV19 to TRBJ2-1; D is unclear. The germline gives CDR1 LNHDA, CDR2 SQIVND (reference sequence). The CDR3 runs 14 residues. Trimming took off 3 bases at V and 1 base at J, with 7 bases between the two ends.

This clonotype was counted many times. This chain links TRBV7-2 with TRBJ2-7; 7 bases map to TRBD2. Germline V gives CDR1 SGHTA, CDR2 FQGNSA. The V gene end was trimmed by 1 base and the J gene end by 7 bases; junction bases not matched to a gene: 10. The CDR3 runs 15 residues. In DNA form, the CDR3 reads TGTGCCAGCAGCTTAGATACGGGGGAGGGCCAGGAGCAGTACTTC. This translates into CASSLDTGEGQEQYF. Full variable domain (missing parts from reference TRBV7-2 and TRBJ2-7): GAGVSQSPSNKVTEKGKDVELRCDPISGHTALYWYRQSLGQGLEFLIYFQGNSAPDKSGLPSDRFSAERTGGSVSTLTIQRTQQEDSAVYLCASSLDTGEGQEQYFGPGTRLTVT.

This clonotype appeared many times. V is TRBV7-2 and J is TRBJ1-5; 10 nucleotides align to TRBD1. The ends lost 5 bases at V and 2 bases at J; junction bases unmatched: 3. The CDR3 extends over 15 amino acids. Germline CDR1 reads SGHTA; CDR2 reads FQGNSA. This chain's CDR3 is CASSAGTGGNQPQHF. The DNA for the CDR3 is TGTGCCAGCAGCGCCGGGACAGGGGGCAATCAGCCCCAGCATTTT.

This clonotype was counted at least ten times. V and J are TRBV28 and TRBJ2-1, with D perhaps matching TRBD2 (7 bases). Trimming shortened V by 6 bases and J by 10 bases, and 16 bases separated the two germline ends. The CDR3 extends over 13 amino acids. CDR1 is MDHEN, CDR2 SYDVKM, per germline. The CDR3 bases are TGTGCCAGCAGGTTAGGGGGGGCGCGAGAGCAGTTCTTC. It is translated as CASRLGGAREQFF.

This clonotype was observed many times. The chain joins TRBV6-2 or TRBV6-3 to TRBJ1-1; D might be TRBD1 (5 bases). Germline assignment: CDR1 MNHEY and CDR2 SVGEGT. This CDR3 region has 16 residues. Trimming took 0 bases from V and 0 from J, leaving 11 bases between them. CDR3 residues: CASSYSARQMNTEAFF. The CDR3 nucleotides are TGTGCCAGCAGTTACTCCGCTAGACAGATGAACACTGAAGCTTTCTTT.

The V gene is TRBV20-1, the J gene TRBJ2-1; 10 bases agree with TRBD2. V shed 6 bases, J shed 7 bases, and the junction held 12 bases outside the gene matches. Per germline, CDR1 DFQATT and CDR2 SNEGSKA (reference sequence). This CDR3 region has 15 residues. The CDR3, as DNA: TGCAGTGCAATATCTAGCGGGAGAATACGGAATGAGCAGTTCTTC. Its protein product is CSAISSGRIRNEQFF.

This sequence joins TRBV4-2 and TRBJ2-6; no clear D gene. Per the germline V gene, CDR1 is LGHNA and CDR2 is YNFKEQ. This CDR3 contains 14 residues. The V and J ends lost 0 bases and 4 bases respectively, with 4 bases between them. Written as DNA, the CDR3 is TGTGCCAGCAGCCAAGATGAGGGGGCCAACGTCCTGACTTTC. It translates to CASSQDEGANVLTF.

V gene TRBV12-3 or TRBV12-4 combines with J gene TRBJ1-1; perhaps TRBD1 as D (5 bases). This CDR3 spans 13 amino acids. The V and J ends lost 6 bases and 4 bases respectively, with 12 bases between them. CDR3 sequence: CASSPRVSTEAFF. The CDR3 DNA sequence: TGTGCCAGCAGCCCCAGGGTCAGCACTGAAGCTTTCTTT.

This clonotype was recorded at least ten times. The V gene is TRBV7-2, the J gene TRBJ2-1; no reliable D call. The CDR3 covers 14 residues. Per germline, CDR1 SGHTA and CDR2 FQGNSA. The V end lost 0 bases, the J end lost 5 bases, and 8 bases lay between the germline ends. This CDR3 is CASSLALRNNEQFF. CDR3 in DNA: TGTGCCAGCAGCTTAGCACTTCGGAACAATGAGCAGTTCTTC.

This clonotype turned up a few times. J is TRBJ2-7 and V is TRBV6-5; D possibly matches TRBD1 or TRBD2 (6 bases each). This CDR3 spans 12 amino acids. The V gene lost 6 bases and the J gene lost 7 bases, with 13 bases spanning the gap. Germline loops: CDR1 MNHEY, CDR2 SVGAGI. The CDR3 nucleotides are TGTGCCAGCAGCTACCAAGGGGGGGAGCAGTACTTC. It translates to CASSYQGGEQYF.

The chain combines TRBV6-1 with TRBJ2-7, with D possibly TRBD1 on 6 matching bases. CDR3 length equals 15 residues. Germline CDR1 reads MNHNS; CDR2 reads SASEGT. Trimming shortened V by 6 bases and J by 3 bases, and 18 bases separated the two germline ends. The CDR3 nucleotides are TGTGCCAGCAGGCCTCAGGAGACAGGAGACTACGAGCAGTACTTC. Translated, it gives CASRPQETGDYEQYF.

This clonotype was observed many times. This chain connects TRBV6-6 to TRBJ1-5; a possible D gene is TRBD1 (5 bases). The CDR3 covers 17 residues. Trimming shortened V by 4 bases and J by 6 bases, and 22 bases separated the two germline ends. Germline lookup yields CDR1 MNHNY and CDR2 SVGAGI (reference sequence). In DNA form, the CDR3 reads TGTGCCAGCAGTTTCGGGGTCAAGGCAGGGCGGGGTCAGCCCCAGCATTTT. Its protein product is CASSFGVKAGRGQPQHF.

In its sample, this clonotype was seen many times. DNA of the CDR3: TGTGCCAGCAGCCAAGAGCCGGGACTAGGCTCGCATGAGCAGTTCTTC. Residues: CASSQEPGLGSHEQFF. The rearrangement joins TRBV4-2 to TRBJ2-1; 8 bases map to TRBD2. CDR1 LGHNA and CDR2 YNFKEQ come from the germline V gene. The CDR3 runs 16 residues. V was pared by 0 bases and J by 8 bases, with 9 bases of the junction left unmatched.

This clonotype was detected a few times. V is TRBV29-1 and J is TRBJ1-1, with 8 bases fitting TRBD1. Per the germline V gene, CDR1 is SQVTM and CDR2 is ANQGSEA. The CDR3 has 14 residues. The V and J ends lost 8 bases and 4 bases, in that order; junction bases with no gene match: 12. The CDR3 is CSIRRGQDGTEAFF. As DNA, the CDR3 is TGCAGCATTAGGCGGGGACAGGATGGCACTGAAGCTTTCTTT.

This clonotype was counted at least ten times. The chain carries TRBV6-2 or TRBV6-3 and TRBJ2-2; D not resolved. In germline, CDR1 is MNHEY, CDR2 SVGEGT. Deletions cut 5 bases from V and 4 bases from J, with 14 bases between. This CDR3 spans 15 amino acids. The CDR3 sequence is CASSTPRAGTGELFF. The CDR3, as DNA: TGTGCCAGCAGTACCCCTAGGGCAGGCACCGGGGAGCTGTTTTTT.

CDR3 region: CASSEGGSTGELFF. The DNA for the CDR3 is TGTGCCAGTAGTGAGGGGGGAAGCACCGGGGAGCTGTTTTTT. V gene TRBV19 combines with J gene TRBJ2-2, with D perhaps being TRBD1 or TRBD2 (6 bases each). CDR1 and CDR2 (germline): LNHDA, SQIVND (reference sequence). This CDR3 contains 14 residues. V dropped 5 bases and J dropped 4 bases, with 11 bases sitting between them. The variable domain in full, completed from reference TRBV19 and TRBJ2-2, reads DGGITQSPKYLFRKEGQNVTLSCEQNLNHDAMYWYRQDPGQGLRLIYYSQIVNDFQKGDIAEGYSVSREKKESFPLTVTSAQKNPTAFYLCASSEGGSTGELFFGEGSRLTVL.

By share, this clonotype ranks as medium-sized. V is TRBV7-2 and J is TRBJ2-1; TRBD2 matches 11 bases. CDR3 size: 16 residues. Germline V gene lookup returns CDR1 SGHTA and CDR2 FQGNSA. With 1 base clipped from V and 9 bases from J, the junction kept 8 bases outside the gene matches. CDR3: CASSLEASGGIGEQFF. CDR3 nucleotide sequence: TGTGCCAGCAGCTTAGAAGCTAGCGGGGGGATCGGTGAGCAGTTCTTC.

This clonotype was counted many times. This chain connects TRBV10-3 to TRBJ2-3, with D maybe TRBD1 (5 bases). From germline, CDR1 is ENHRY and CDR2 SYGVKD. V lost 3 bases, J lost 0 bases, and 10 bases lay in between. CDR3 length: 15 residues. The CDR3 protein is CAISDWAGSTDTQYF. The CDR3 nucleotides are TGTGCCATCAGTGATTGGGCAGGGAGCACAGATACGCAGTATTTT.